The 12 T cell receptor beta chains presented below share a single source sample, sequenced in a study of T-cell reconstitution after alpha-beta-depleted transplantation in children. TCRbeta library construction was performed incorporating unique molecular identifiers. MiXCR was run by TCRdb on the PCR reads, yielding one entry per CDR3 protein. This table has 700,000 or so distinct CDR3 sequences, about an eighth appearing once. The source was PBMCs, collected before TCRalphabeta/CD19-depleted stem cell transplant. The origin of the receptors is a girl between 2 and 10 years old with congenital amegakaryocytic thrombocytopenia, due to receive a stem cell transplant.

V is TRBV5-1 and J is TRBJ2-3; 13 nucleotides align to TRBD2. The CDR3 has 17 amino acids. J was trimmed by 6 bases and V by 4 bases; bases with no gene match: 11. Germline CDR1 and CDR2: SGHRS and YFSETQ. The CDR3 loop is CASSVGLAGVDYDTQYF. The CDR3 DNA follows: TGCGCCAGCAGCGTCGGACTAGCGGGAGTGGACTACGATACGCAGTATTTT. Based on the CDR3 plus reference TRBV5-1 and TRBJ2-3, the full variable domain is KAGVTQTPRYLIKTRGQQVTLSCSPISGHRSVSWYQQTPGQGLQFLFEYFSETQRNKGNFPGRFSGRQFSNSRSEMNVSTLELGDSALYLCASSVGLAGVDYDTQYFGPGTRLTVL.

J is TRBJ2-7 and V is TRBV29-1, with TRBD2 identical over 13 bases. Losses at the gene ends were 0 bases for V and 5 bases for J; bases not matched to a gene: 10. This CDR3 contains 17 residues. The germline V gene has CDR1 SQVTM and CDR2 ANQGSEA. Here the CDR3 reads CSVEDTGTSGEIHEQYF. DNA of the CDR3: TGCAGCGTTGAAGACACCGGGACTAGCGGGGAGATCCACGAGCAGTACTTC.

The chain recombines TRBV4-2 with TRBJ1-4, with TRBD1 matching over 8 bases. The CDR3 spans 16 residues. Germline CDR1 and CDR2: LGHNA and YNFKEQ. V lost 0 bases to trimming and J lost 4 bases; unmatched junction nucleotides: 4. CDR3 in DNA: TGTGCCAGCAGCCAAGATCGGGGGACAGGTAATGAAAAACTGTTTTTT. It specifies CASSQDRGTGNEKLFF.

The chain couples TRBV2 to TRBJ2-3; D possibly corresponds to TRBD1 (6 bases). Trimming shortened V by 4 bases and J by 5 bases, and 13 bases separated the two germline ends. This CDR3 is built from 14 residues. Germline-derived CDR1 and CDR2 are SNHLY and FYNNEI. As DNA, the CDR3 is TGTGCCAGCAGTGTAAACAGGGTTGGAGATACGCAGTATTTT. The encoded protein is CASSVNRVGDTQYF.

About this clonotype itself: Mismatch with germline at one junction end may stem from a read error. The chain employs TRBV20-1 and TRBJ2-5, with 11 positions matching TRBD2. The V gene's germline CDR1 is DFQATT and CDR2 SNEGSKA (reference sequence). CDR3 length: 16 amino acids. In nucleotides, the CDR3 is TGCAGCGCTAGCGGGAGGAATCGGGTTTCCCAAGAGACCCAGTACTTC. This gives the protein CSASGRNRVSQETQYF.

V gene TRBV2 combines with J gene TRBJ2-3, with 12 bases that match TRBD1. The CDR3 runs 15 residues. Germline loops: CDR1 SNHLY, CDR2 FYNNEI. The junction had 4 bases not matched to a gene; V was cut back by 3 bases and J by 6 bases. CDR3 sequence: CASSDRDRGLDTQYF. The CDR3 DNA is TGTGCCAGCAGTGATCGGGACAGGGGGCTGGATACGCAGTATTTT.

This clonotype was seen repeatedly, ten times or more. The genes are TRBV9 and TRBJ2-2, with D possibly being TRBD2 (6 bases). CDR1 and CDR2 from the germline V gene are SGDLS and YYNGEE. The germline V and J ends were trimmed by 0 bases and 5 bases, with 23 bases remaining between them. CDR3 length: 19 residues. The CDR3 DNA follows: TGTGCCAGCAGCGTAGAGGCTAGCTCGCGGGGTTTGGGGACCGGGGAGCTGTTTTTT. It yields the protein CASSVEASSRGLGTGELFF.

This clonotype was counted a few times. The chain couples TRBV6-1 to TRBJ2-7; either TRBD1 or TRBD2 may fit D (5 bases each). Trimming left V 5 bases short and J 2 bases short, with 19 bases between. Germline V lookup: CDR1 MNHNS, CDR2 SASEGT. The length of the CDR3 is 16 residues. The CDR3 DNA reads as TGTGCCAGCAGTAAACAAGCGACCCTGGGGGCCTACGAGCAGTACTTC. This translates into CASSKQATLGAYEQYF.

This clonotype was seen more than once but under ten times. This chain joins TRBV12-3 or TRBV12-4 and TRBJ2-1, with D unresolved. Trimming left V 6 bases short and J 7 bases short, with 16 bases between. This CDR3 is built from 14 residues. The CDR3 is CASSPLVVLNEQFF. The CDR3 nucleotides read TGTGCCAGCAGCCCTCTAGTCGTTCTGAATGAGCAGTTCTTC.

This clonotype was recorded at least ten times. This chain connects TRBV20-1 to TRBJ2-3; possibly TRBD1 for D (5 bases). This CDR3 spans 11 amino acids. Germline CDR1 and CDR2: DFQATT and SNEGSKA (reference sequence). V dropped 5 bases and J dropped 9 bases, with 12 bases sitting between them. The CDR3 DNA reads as TGCAGTGCTCCTGACAGAGACACGCAGTATTTT. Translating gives CSAPDRDTQYF.

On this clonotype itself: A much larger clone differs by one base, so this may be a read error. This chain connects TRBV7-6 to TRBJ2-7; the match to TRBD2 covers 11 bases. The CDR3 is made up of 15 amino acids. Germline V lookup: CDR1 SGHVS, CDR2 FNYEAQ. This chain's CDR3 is CASSSLAGAYYKQYF. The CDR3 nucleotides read TGTGCCAGCAGCTCACTAGCGGGAGCCTACTACAAGCAGTACTTC.

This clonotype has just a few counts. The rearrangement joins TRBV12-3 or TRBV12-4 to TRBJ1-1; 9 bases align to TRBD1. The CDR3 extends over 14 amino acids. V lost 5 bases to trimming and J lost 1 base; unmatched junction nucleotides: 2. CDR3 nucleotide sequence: TGTGCCAGCAGTAGGACAGGGGCGAACACTGAAGCTTTCTTT. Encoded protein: CASSRTGANTEAFF.